A selection of T cell receptor beta chains follows, all from one sample in a study of T cell responses to AZD1222 COVID-19 vaccine. The assay was immunoSEQ multiplex PCR, and TCRdb's table has in-frame clones only and misses some. Of approximately 100,000 clones in the sample, around nine tenths were seen once. This specimen was peripheral blood, taken on day 0 of AZD1222 vaccination. These receptors all stem from an adult in good health. Both conserved end residues are part of each CDR3. The D gene is left open where the match is weak. The size field is filled for only some rows; it gives once, few, many or a size class.

v_gene	d_gene	abundance	j_gene	CDR3nt	CDR3aa
TRBV3-1/TRBV3-2	-	-	TRBJ1-4	TGTGCCAGCCGGATTCAGGGGCATGAAAAACTGTTTTTT	CASRIQGHEKLFF
TRBV7-2	TRBD1	-	TRBJ1-4	TGTGCCAGCAGCCCGATAAGGGGGCCCAATGAAAAACTGTTTTTT	CASSPIRGPNEKLFF
TRBV30	-	-	TRBJ1-1	TGTGCCTGGAGTCGGCAGGTGGGTGAAGCTTTCTTT	CAWSRQVGEAFF
TRBV4-1	-	-	TRBJ2-1	TGCGCCAGCAGCCAAGAATCCACTAGCTCCGAGCAGTTCTTC	CASSQESTSSEQFF
TRBV19	-	-	TRBJ1-5	TGTGCCAGTAGGCTCCAGGGAGAGGGGAATCAGCCCCAGCATTTT	CASRLQGEGNQPQHF
TRBV5-1	TRBD1	-	TRBJ2-6	TGCGCCAGCAGCCAAGGGACAGGGGGCAGTGGGGCCAACGTCCTGACTTTC	CASSQGTGGSGANVLTF
TRBV6-5	-	-	TRBJ1-2	TGTGCCAGCGCCGGGCGGGCGGATGGCTATGGCTACACCTTC	CASAGRADGYGYTF
TRBV6-5	TRBD1	-	TRBJ2-7	TGTGCCAGCAGGACCGGGGACAGTCCGTTGGGGCAGTACTTC	CASRTGDSPLGQYF
TRBV9	-	-	TRBJ2-2	TGTGCCAGCAGCGTTAACCGACTGTCCACCGGGGAGCTGTTTTTT	CASSVNRLSTGELFF
TRBV6-5	TRBD1	-	TRBJ1-2	TGTGCCAGCACGTTGGACAGGGCTAACTATGGCTACACCTTC	CASTLDRANYGYTF
TRBV18	-	-	TRBJ1-3	TGTGCCAGCTCACCGTCGGGGTTATCCACCTCTGGAAACACCATATATTTT	CASSPSGLSTSGNTIYF
TRBV9	-	-	TRBJ2-1	TGTGCCAGCAGCGTAGTCGAGGGGGGGTACAATGAGCAGTTCTTC	CASSVVEGGYNEQFF
TRBV11-3	-	-	TRBJ2-2	TGTGCCAGCAGCTTAGGGGCCCGAACTGACACCGGGGAGCTGTTTTTT	CASSLGARTDTGELFF
TRBV28	-	-	TRBJ2-5	TGTGCCAGCAGTTTTCTCGAGGCCCAGTACTTC	CASSFLEAQYF
TRBV10-3	TRBD2	-	TRBJ2-1	TGTGCCATCAGTGAGTCGGCGGGGGGAATTTCCGGTGAGCAGTTCTTC	CAISESAGGISGEQFF
TRBV5-4	-	-	TRBJ2-6	TGTGCCAGCAGCTTGGCCCGGGCAGGGTTGACCTCTGGGGCCAACGTCCTGACTTTC	CASSLARAGLTSGANVLTF
TRBV11-3	TRBD1	once	TRBJ2-1	TGTGCCAGCAGCTCCCCGAGACAGGGGGCTAATGAGCAGTTCTTC	CASSSPRQGANEQFF
TRBV27	-	few	TRBJ2-1	TGTGCCAGCAGTTCCGCACCCGACAGCTACAATGAGCAGTTCTTC	CASSSAPDSYNEQFF
TRBV24-1	TRBD2	-	TRBJ2-1	TGTGCCACCAGGGGGACTAGCGGATTCTCCTACAATGAGCAGTTCTTC	CATRGTSGFSYNEQFF
TRBV6-5	-	-	TRBJ1-5	TGTGCCAGCTCCGAATCCCCTAGAGGGAATCAGCCCCAGCATTTT	CASSESPRGNQPQHF
TRBV23-1	TRBD1	-	TRBJ2-7	TGCGCCAGCAGCGACAGGGGGCGAACGCGCGAGCAGTACTTC	CASSDRGRTREQYF
TRBV5-5	-	-	TRBJ2-2	TGTGCCAGCAGCTTGAGGACATCGAACACCGGGGAGCTGTTTTTT	CASSLRTSNTGELFF
TRBV6-5	-	once	TRBJ1-4	TGTGCCAGCAGTCTTGGACAGTTCAATGAAAAACTGTTTTTT	CASSLGQFNEKLFF
TRBV7-6	-	-	TRBJ2-5	TGTGCCAGCACCAGAGGGGGGCCGGAGACCCAGTACTTC	CASTRGGPETQYF
TRBV19	-	-	TRBJ1-2	TGTGCCAGTAGTATAGTTCCGGGCAAATCGCGTGGCTACACCTTC	CASSIVPGKSRGYTF
TRBV5-1	-	few	TRBJ1-5	TGCGCCAGCAGCTTGGGCGGAGGGGACAATCAGCCCCAGCATTTT	CASSLGGGDNQPQHF
TRBV19	-	-	TRBJ2-2	TGTGCCACCCGGACCCCCACCGGGGAGCTGTTTTTT	CATRTPTGELFF
TRBV7-2	TRBD1	-	TRBJ1-6	TGTGCCAGCAGCAACAGGGGGCTGAGCTCCTATAATTCACCCCTCCACTTT	CASSNRGLSSYNSPLHF
TRBV4-3	-	-	TRBJ1-2	TGCGCCAGCAGCCAAGATATTGGGGTCCCGCCTAACTATGGCTACACCTTC	CASSQDIGVPPNYGYTF
TRBV5-4	-	once	TRBJ1-2	TGTGCCAGCAGCTTGGACCCCCTTGAGACAGCCACCTACACCTTC	CASSLDPLETATYTF
TRBV24-1	-	-	TRBJ2-3	TGTGCCACCAGTGACCGGGGTCGAACAGATACGCAGTATTTT	CATSDRGRTDTQYF
TRBV7-2	-	-	TRBJ1-2	TGTGCCAGCAGCCCCCCTTGGGGATATGGCTACACCTTC	CASSPPWGYGYTF
TRBV9	TRBD2	-	TRBJ2-2	TGTGCCAGCAGCCCGACCCTTAGACTAGCGGGAGGCACCGGGGAGCTGTTTTTT	CASSPTLRLAGGTGELFF
TRBV18	TRBD1	-	TRBJ2-3	TGTGCCAGCTCGCCGACAGGGATTAGAGATACGCAGTATTTT	CASSPTGIRDTQYF
TRBV28	TRBD1	-	TRBJ1-4	TGTGCCAGCAGCCCCCCAGGGGGCTACGGAAAACTGTTTTTT	CASSPPGGYGKLFF
TRBV7-2	TRBD1	-	TRBJ1-2	TGTGCCAGCAGCCCCCGGGACAGCGCCTATGGCTACACCTTC	CASSPRDSAYGYTF
TRBV29-1	-	-	TRBJ2-2	TGCAGCGTTGATTATGACAGCACCGGGGAGCTGTTTTTT	CSVDYDSTGELFF
TRBV5-1	TRBD1	-	TRBJ1-3	TGCGCCAGCACCCCAGGGGGGGGCGACGGAAACACCATATATTTT	CASTPGGGDGNTIYF
TRBV2	-	-	TRBJ1-5	TGTGCCAGCAGCGCGCCGGGCGGCAGGGGCAATCAGCCCCAGCATTTT	CASSAPGGRGNQPQHF
TRBV4-1	-	-	TRBJ2-7	TGCGCCAGCAGTCGAACGTCCAGCGGCTATACCTACGAGCAGTACTTC	CASSRTSSGYTYEQYF
TRBV25-1	-	-	TRBJ2-1	TGTGCCAACCCTACAGGGATGATCAATGAGCAGTTCTTC	CANPTGMINEQFF
TRBV11-3	TRBD2	-	TRBJ2-5	TGTGCCAGCAGCTTAGGGACTAGCGGGAGGGGAGTTTGGGAGACCCAGTACTTC	CASSLGTSGRGVWETQYF
TRBV6-9	TRBD2	-	TRBJ2-1	TGTGCCAGCAGTTCCTCCACCCGCCGAGGGACTAGCGGGGATATTGAGCAGTTCTTC	CASSSSTRRGTSGDIEQFF
TRBV7-3	TRBD1	few	TRBJ2-2	TGTGCCAGCAGCTTCGCGACCGGACAGGGCGGGGAGCTGTTTTTT	CASSFATGQGGELFF
TRBV28	TRBD1	-	TRBJ2-5	TGTGCCAGCAGTTCACCATTACCCCGGGACAGCAAACAAGAGACCCAGTACTTC	CASSSPLPRDSKQETQYF
TRBV7-8	-	-	TRBJ2-1	TGTGCCAGCAGCCAAATCGTACCGGGGGGCCATGAGTTCTTC	CASSQIVPGGHEFF
TRBV2	-	-	TRBJ2-7	TGTGCCAGCAGTGAATTACGGACTTACGAGCAGTACTTC	CASSELRTYEQYF
TRBV27	-	once	TRBJ1-3	TGTGCCAGCAGTTTATCGCGGCAGGGTGGAAACACCATATATTTT	CASSLSRQGGNTIYF
TRBV5-1	-	-	TRBJ2-7	TGCGCCAGCAGCTTCCGCAGGGGTGACTACGAGCAGTACTTC	CASSFRRGDYEQYF
TRBV5-5	-	-	TRBJ1-6	TGTGCCAGCAGACACCGGGCCGGGACCGCTTTTTTCTTGTCACCCCTCCACTTT	CASRHRAGTAFFLSPLHF
TRBV6-5	-	-	TRBJ2-7	TGTGCCAGCAGTTACGTGGCCGGGGAAGACGAGCAGTACTTC	CASSYVAGEDEQYF
TRBV21-1	-	-	TRBJ2-5	TGTGCCAGCAGACCCTCGGGAGGGAGGATCGGGGCCCAGTACTTC	CASRPSGGRIGAQYF
TRBV5-4	TRBD1	-	TRBJ1-1	TGTGCCAGCAGCTTGGGGAGGGGACAGGGGACTGGCACTGAAGCTTTCTTT	CASSLGRGQGTGTEAFF
TRBV29-1	-	once	TRBJ2-3	TGCAGCGTTCAGGCGGTGGATACGCAGTATTTT	CSVQAVDTQYF
TRBV3-1/TRBV3-2	-	-	TRBJ2-7	TGTGCCAGCAGCCAAGTTTACGGCTCCTACGAGCAGTACTTC	CASSQVYGSYEQYF
TRBV7-2	-	-	TRBJ1-1	TGTGCCAGCAGCTTAGGTCTCGGGGCAAACACTGAAGCTTTCTTT	CASSLGLGANTEAFF
TRBV7-2	-	-	TRBJ2-4	TGTGCCAGCAGCTTGGAGAGGGTCGGGAACATTCAGTACTTC	CASSLERVGNIQYF
TRBV5-6	-	-	TRBJ2-2	TGTGCCAGCAGCACCGGGACACTCACCCGGGGCGGGGAGCTGTTTTTT	CASSTGTLTRGGELFF
TRBV6-1	TRBD2	-	TRBJ2-2	TGTGCCAGCAGTGGACTAGCGGGAGGGCCCAGCGGGGAGCTGTTTTTT	CASSGLAGGPSGELFF
TRBV6-1	TRBD1	-	TRBJ1-5	TGTGCCAGCAGTGAAGCGACAGGGGTTCGCAATCAGCCCCAGCATTTT	CASSEATGVRNQPQHF